This passage covers 30 T cell receptor beta chains from one sample sequenced in a study of spatial heterogeneity in lung cancer. Findings and limits, study-wide: Expanded intratumoral alpha and beta TCR counts tracked tumor mutation counts.

No antigens are known for them. Time point meaning: sample taken at primary tumor resection. TCRdb used MiXCR to reprocess the 5' RACE reads, holding one entry per CDR3 protein. Among roughly 11,000 distinct CDR3 sequences listed, around 10% were seen once. Sequencing was performed on lung tumor tissue, taken at surgery. The receptors stem from a female donor with early-stage non-small cell lung cancer.

This clonotype was counted ten times or more. Here the CDR3 DNA reads TGTGCCAGCAGCCAAGAAACAGGGGCTGAAGCTTTCTTT. Its protein is CASSQETGAEAFF. This chain joins TRBV3-1 and TRBJ1-1, with TRBD1 identical over 7 bases. The CDR3 sequence is 13 residues long. From germline, CDR1 is LGHDT and CDR2 YNNKEL (reference sequence). V was clipped by 0 bases and J by 6 bases; unmatched bases: 1.

Ten or more counts support this clonotype. The V and J genes are TRBV7-8 and TRBJ2-4; tentative D call: TRBD2 (6 bases). The CDR3 is 18 amino acids. CDR1 SGHVS and CDR2 FQNEAQ come from the germline V gene. Deletions cut 0 bases from V and 0 bases from J, with 15 bases between. The DNA of the CDR3 is TGTGCCAGCAGCTTAGCGTGGGGAGGCATGATAGCCAAAAACATTCAGTACTTC. Its protein product is CASSLAWGGMIAKNIQYF.

Relative to its sample, this clonotype is medium-sized. The chain has TRBV11-2 and TRBJ2-7, with a tentative D call TRBD1 (5 bases). Germline values: CDR1 SGHAT, CDR2 FQNNGV. With 0 bases removed from V and 7 bases from J, the gap between germline ends came to 13 bases. The CDR3 totals 14 residues. The CDR3 protein is CASSLEVQVMEQYF. The CDR3 DNA reads TGTGCCAGCAGCTTAGAGGTACAGGTCATGGAGCAGTACTTC. The full variable domain, in which reference TRBV11-2 and TRBJ2-7 provide the parts outside the CDR3, is EAGVAQSPRYKIIEKRQSVAFWCNPISGHATLYWYQQILGQGPKLLIQFQNNGVVDDSQLPKDRFSAERLKGVDSTLKIQPAKLEDSAVYLCASSLEVQVMEQYFGPGTRLTVT.

This chain connects TRBV30 to TRBJ2-5; possible D gene TRBD2, 6 bases. CDR1 is GTSNPN and CDR2 is SVGIG in the germline V gene (reference sequence). The germline V and J ends were trimmed by 0 bases and 4 bases, with 18 bases remaining between them. This CDR3 is 16 amino acids long. The chain's CDR3 is CAWSVGFLSGGETQYF. CDR3 DNA sequence: TGTGCCTGGAGTGTAGGGTTCCTGTCCGGGGGAGAGACCCAGTACTTC.

A few counts support this clonotype. The gene calls are TRBV6-5 and TRBJ2-3; D gene uncertain. The CDR3 contains 13 residues. The germline V gene encodes CDR1 MNHEY and CDR2 SVGAGI. Trimming left V 4 bases short and J 0 bases short, with 5 bases between. As DNA, the CDR3 is TGTGCCAGCAGTTTTTCCAGCACAGATACGCAGTATTTT. Translating gives CASSFSSTDTQYF.

By sample fraction, this clonotype is medium-sized. The rearrangement uses TRBV7-2 and TRBJ2-5; possibly TRBD2 for D (6 bases). The V gene lost 1 base and the J gene lost 9 bases, with 18 bases spanning the gap. Germline assignment: CDR1 SGHTA and CDR2 FQGNSA. The CDR3 runs to 15 residues. CDR3 in amino acids: CASSLDQGLAWSQYF. Here the CDR3 DNA reads TGTGCCAGCAGCTTAGACCAAGGCCTAGCGTGGTCCCAGTACTTC.

This clonotype was found a few times. This chain joins TRBV6-2 or TRBV6-3 and TRBJ2-5; TRBD1 aligns across 8 bases. V lost 1 base, J lost 1 base, and 5 bases stayed unmatched. The CDR3 is 16 residues long. Germline CDR1 and CDR2: MNHEY and SVGEGT. The CDR3 DNA is TGTGCCAGCAGTTACTTGGGACAGGAAACCCAAGAGACCCAGTACTTC. Protein: CASSYLGQETQETQYF.

Judged by abundance, this clonotype is medium-sized. The chain links TRBV30 to TRBJ1-1; TRBD1 agrees at 7 bases. This CDR3 comprises 13 residues. V shed 2 bases and J 6 bases; nucleotides not matched to a gene: 6. CDR1 is GTSNPN and CDR2 is SVGIG in the germline V gene (reference sequence). The CDR3 region is CAWSRGGFAEAFF. The DNA of the CDR3 is TGTGCCTGGAGTCGAGGGGGCTTCGCTGAAGCTTTCTTT.

This clonotype was counted many times. The J gene is TRBJ1-4, the V gene TRBV29-1; D call uncertain. V lost 1 base and J lost 13, with 16 bases in between. Germline CDR1 reads SQVTM; CDR2 reads ANQGSEA. This CDR3 region has 13 residues. CDR3 in amino acids: CSVEVSGQNGLFF. DNA of the CDR3: TGCAGCGTTGAAGTTTCGGGCCAGAACGGACTGTTTTTT.

J is TRBJ2-2 and V is TRBV5-6; possibly TRBD2 for D (5 bases). V was shortened by 0 bases and J by 2 bases, with 11 bases between the two germline ends. This CDR3 spans 16 amino acids. Germline V gene data show CDR1 as SGHDT and CDR2 as YYEEEE. CDR3 coding DNA: TGTGCCAGCAGCTTGGTCGGGGATATTAACACCGGGGAGCTGTTTTTT. This sequence encodes CASSLVGDINTGELFF.

This clonotype ranks as medium-sized. The J gene is TRBJ2-2, the V gene TRBV5-8; D not resolved. The CDR3 totals 14 residues. V dropped 5 bases and J dropped 0 bases, with 8 bases sitting between them. Per the germline V gene, CDR1 is SGHTS and CDR2 is YDEGEE. CDR3 sequence: CASRAVTNTGELFF. In DNA, the CDR3 is TGTGCCAGCAGGGCGGTAACGAACACCGGGGAGCTGTTTTTT.

This chain uses TRBV5-1 with TRBJ2-7; 7 bases are a match to TRBD1. This CDR3 is 14 amino acids long. Germline CDR1 SGHRS, CDR2 YFSETQ. The junction had 8 bases not matched to a gene; V was cut back by 7 bases and J by 1 base. In nucleotides, the CDR3 is TGCGCCAGCTCTCAGGGGGAATATTCCTACGAGCAGTACTTC. It specifies CASSQGEYSYEQYF. Full variable domain (outside the CDR3, taken from reference TRBV5-1 and TRBJ2-7): KAGVTQTPRYLIKTRGQQVTLSCSPISGHRSVSWYQQTPGQGLQFLFEYFSETQRNKGNFPGRFSGRQFSNSRSEMNVSTLELGDSALYLCASSQGEYSYEQYFGPGTRLTVT.

V is TRBV20-1 and J is TRBJ2-5, with a tentative D call TRBD2 (5 bases). Trimming took 0 bases from V and 2 from J, leaving 22 bases between them. This CDR3 region has 18 residues. CDR1 and CDR2 (germline): DFQATT, SNEGSKA (reference sequence). Written as DNA, the CDR3 is TGCAGTGCTAGAGATTTTCGGGGAGTCAGACTTGCACAAGAGACCCAGTACTTC. This gives the protein CSARDFRGVRLAQETQYF.

This clonotype was seen repeatedly, ten times or more. The chain links TRBV9 to TRBJ2-5, with D hard to call. CDR3 size: 13 residues. V lost 3 bases and J 3 bases, leaving 9 bases between the germline ends. CDR1 is SGDLS, CDR2 YYNGEE, per germline. In nucleotides, the CDR3 is TGTGCCAGCAGCGCTTGGGGAAAAGAGACCCAGTACTTC. This translates into CASSAWGKETQYF.

The rearrangement uses TRBV27 and TRBJ1-1; 7 bases are a match to TRBD1. With V trimmed by 1 base and J by 5 bases, 4 bases remained unmatched. CDR3 length: 14 amino acids. CDR1 is MNHEY and CDR2 is SMNVEV in the germline V gene (reference sequence). The CDR3 here is CASSLFRGRTEAFF. The CDR3 DNA follows: TGTGCCAGCAGTTTATTTAGGGGGCGAACTGAAGCTTTCTTT.

This clonotype was detected a few times. This sequence joins TRBV7-2 and TRBJ1-6; no definite D call. This CDR3 contains 16 residues. V was trimmed by 5 bases and J by 0 bases, leaving 11 bases between them. The germline V gene has CDR1 SGHTA and CDR2 FQGNSA. CDR3 coding DNA: TGTGCCAGCAGCCTCTCCTATAGCTCCTATAATTCACCCCTCCACTTT. The encoded protein is CASSLSYSSYNSPLHF. Combining the CDR3 with reference TRBV7-2 and TRBJ1-6 gives the whole variable domain GAGVSQSPSNKVTEKGKDVELRCDPISGHTALYWYRQSLGQGLEFLIYFQGNSAPDKSGLPSDRFSAERTGGSVSTLTIQRTQQEDSAVYLCASSLSYSSYNSPLHFGNGTRLTVT.

The chain employs TRBV3-1 and TRBJ2-3; D is unresolved. Trimming took off 7 bases at V and 2 bases at J, with 10 bases between the two ends. CDR1 is LGHDT and CDR2 is YNNKEL in the germline V gene (reference sequence). CDR3 length: 13 residues. CDR3 DNA sequence: TGTGCCAGCAAATCCAGCTACACAGATACGCAGTATTTT. Its translation: CASKSSYTDTQYF.

This clonotype has a count of ten or more. This chain connects TRBV18 to TRBJ1-1; maybe TRBD1 (6 bases). There are 14 residues in the CDR3. In germline, CDR1 is KGHSH, CDR2 LQKENI. V was cut by 0 bases and J by 6 bases, with 11 bases left in between. DNA for the CDR3: TGTGCCAGCTCACCACCGGCGACAGGAGCTGAAGCTTTCTTT. The encoded protein is CASSPPATGAEAFF.

By share of the sample, this clonotype is medium-sized. The rearrangement uses TRBV2 and TRBJ1-2; 9 nucleotides align to TRBD1. The CDR3 loop spans 13 amino acids. Trimming cost V 8 bases and J 5 bases; bases outside gene matches: 6. Germline V gene lookup returns CDR1 SNHLY and CDR2 FYNNEI. CDR3 sequence reads: CASQGQGQYGYTF. CDR3 coding DNA: TGTGCCAGCCAGGGACAGGGCCAATATGGCTACACCTTC.

This clonotype was detected ten times or more. This rearrangement joins TRBV20-1 to TRBJ2-7; 8 bases match TRBD2. J lost 2 bases, V lost 3 bases, and 12 bases had no gene match. From germline, CDR1 is DFQATT and CDR2 SNEGSKA (reference sequence). This CDR3 contains 16 residues. This CDR3 reads CSASSLAGNIAYEQYF. CDR3 DNA sequence: TGCAGTGCTAGTAGCCTAGCGGGCAACATAGCCTACGAGCAGTACTTC.

Ten or more counts support this clonotype. V and J are TRBV6-5 and TRBJ2-1, with 7 bases matching TRBD2. Germline-derived CDR1 and CDR2 are MNHEY and SVGAGI. Germline trimming cut 6 bases from V and 7 bases from J; bases unmatched to any gene: 24. CDR3 length: 19 residues. The CDR3, as DNA: TGTGCCAGCAGGCCACTAGTCGGGGAGGGCCTGACGATTGGTAATGAGCAGTTCTTC. As protein: CASRPLVGEGLTIGNEQFF.

This clonotype showed up many times. This chain joins TRBV29-1 and TRBJ2-3, with 7 bases fitting TRBD2. CDR3 size: 14 residues. The J segment lost 3 bases and the V segment lost 4 bases, leaving 7 bases of the junction unmatched. Germline V gene data show CDR1 as SQVTM and CDR2 as ANQGSEA. The CDR3 sequence: CSVGTGRGTDTQYF. DNA for the CDR3: TGCAGCGTTGGCACGGGGCGGGGGACAGATACGCAGTATTTT.

This clonotype was counted at least ten times. The J gene is TRBJ2-7, the V gene TRBV7-2; 7 bases map to TRBD2. J gave up 2 bases and V 5 bases, and 9 bases lay outside the gene matches. Germline V gene data show CDR1 as SGHTA and CDR2 as FQGNSA. CDR3 length: 15 residues. The CDR3 loop is CASSPRLAQTYEQYF. The CDR3 DNA sequence: TGTGCCAGCAGCCCCCGACTAGCCCAGACCTACGAGCAGTACTTC.

The chain couples TRBV7-9 to TRBJ2-3; TRBD2 aligns across 7 bases. The CDR3 contains 12 residues. Germline CDR1 SEHNR, CDR2 FQNEAQ (reference sequence). The DNA of the CDR3 is TGTGGCGCTCGGGGGGTAGCGGATACGCAGTATTTT. Amino acids: CGARGVADTQYF.

This clonotype was found many times. The J gene is TRBJ1-5, the V gene TRBV10-3; 10 nucleotides line up with TRBD1. V trimming: 6 bases; J trimming: 3 bases; junction bases outside the gene matches: 5. This CDR3 is 15 amino acids long. CDR1 and CDR2 from the germline V gene are ENHRY and SYGVKD. CDR3 residues: CAIRAGTGDNQPQHF. Written as DNA, the CDR3 is TGTGCCATCAGGGCAGGGACAGGGGACAATCAGCCCCAGCATTTT.

This clonotype is labeled as medium-sized. V gene TRBV18 combines with J gene TRBJ2-7; tentatively, D is TRBD1 or TRBD2 (5 bases each). This CDR3 region has 14 residues. CDR1 and CDR2 (germline): KGHSH, LQKENI. V was pared by 6 bases and J by 4 bases, with 16 bases between. The DNA of the CDR3 is TGTGCCAGCTCCGCAGGGACCTTAGCGTACGAGCAGTACTTC. Protein product: CASSAGTLAYEQYF.

Judged by abundance, this clonotype is medium-sized (0.01 to 0.1%). The chain recombines TRBV5-4 with TRBJ2-5, with TRBD2 matching 11 bases. V shed 0 bases, J shed 2 bases, and the junction held 6 bases outside the gene matches. The CDR3 runs 17 residues. Germline CDR1 SGHNT, CDR2 YYREEE (reference sequence). The CDR3 DNA sequence: TGTGCCAGCAGCTTGGGTCCGGGACTAGCGGCACAAGAGACCCAGTACTTC. Amino acids: CASSLGPGLAAQETQYF.

The V gene is TRBV10-3, the J gene TRBJ2-2; 8 positions agree with TRBD1. From germline, CDR1 is ENHRY and CDR2 SYGVKD. The length of the CDR3 is 14 residues. V lost 6 bases and J lost 4; bases outside the gene matches: 4. CDR3: CAIRGTGITGELFF. The CDR3 nucleotides are TGTGCCATCAGGGGGACAGGTATCACCGGGGAGCTGTTTTTT.

This clonotype was observed at least ten times. The chain is built from TRBV5-1 and TRBJ2-1; 14 bases are shared with TRBD2. This CDR3 comprises 17 residues. Trimming cost V 3 bases and J 10 bases; bases outside gene matches: 12. Germline assignment: CDR1 SGHRS and CDR2 YFSETQ. CDR3 DNA sequence: TGCGCCAGCAGCTGGGCGACTGGACTAGCGGGAGGAAGCGAGCAGTTCTTC. Its protein is CASSWATGLAGGSEQFF.

In its sample, this clonotype is medium-sized. The chain uses TRBV7-2 and TRBJ2-4; D is undetermined. Germline CDR1 is SGHTA and CDR2 is FQGNSA. The CDR3 length is 14 residues. V lost 3 bases, J lost 2 bases, and 8 bases lay in between. CDR3 sequence (DNA): TGTGCCAGCAGCTTTCCGGGCACCAAAAACATTCAGTACTTC. It yields the protein CASSFPGTKNIQYF.